This T cell receptor (beta chain) came from a study of blood T cell repertoires in COVID-19. Study as a whole: T cells, B-cell-depleted T cells, or PBMCs provided the cDNA or gDNA that served as material.

Here immunoSEQ multiplex PCR was the method, and the copy in TCRdb shows in-frame clones only, minus some. Of 230,000 or so clones listed, roughly 87% are singletons. Trimming removed 5 bases from V and 5 bases from J, with 12 bases in between. CDR1 is LNHDA, CDR2 SQIVND, per germline (reference sequence). The CDR3 length is 13 residues. Sequencing was carried out using peripheral blood. The TCR was taken from a man between 40 and 49 years old with active or convalescent COVID-19. This chain uses TRBV19 with TRBJ2-5, with a possible D match to TRBD1 (6 bases). The CDR3 protein is CASSPGVEETQYF. DNA of the CDR3: TGTGCCAGTAGTCCAGGGGTAGAGGAGACCCAGTACTTC.